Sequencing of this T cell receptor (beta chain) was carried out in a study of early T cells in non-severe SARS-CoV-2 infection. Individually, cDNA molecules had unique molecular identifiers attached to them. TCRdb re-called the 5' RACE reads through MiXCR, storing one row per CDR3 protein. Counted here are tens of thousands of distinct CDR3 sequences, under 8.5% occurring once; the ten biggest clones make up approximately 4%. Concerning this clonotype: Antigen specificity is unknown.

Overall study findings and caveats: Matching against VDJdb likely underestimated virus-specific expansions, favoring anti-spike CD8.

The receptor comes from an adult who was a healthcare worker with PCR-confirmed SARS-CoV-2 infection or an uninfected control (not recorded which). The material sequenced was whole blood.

CDR3 amino acids: CSARLGGGTDTQYF. In DNA form, the CDR3 reads TGCAGTGCTAGGCTCGGGGGAGGCACAGATACGCAGTATTTT. The chain carries TRBV20-1 and TRBJ2-3, with D tentatively TRBD2 (6 bases). The CDR3 has 14 residues. Germline CDR1 DFQATT, CDR2 SNEGSKA (reference sequence). The V end lost 3 bases, the J end lost 1 base, and 11 bases lay between the germline ends.